One and the same sample provided the 17 T cell receptor beta chains below, sequenced in a study of vaccination effects on CD4 cells after COVID-19. Profiling relied on immunoSEQ multiplex PCR, and the TCRdb table lists in-frame clones only, not all of them. This table holds tens of thousands of clones, about 80% found once. Antigen-specific CD4+ T cells were expanded with viral peptide pools in the ViraFEST assay before sequencing. Isolating CD4+ T cells followed less than 11 days of culture. Either the BNT162b2 or mRNA-1273 vaccine was given to participants in two doses. What these receptors recognize is not known. Sequenced here: CD4+ T cells from PBMCs cultured with HCoV-OC43 spike peptides, sampled after COVID-19 vaccination. As for subset: HCoV-OC43 spike overlapping peptide pool stimulation. The receptors originated from a human donor who received a COVID-19 vaccine.

The sample holds one count of this clone. V gene TRBV18 combines with J gene TRBJ2-7; 11 nucleotides align to TRBD2. The CDR3 extends over 14 amino acids. V was clipped by 8 bases and J by 4 bases; unmatched bases: 7. The germline V gene encodes CDR1 KGHSH and CDR2 LQKENI. The CDR3 sequence: CASNSGGARYEQYV. The CDR3 DNA is TGTGCCAGCAATAGCGGGGGGGCGAGATACGAGCAGTACGTC.

V is TRBV2 and J is TRBJ1-2, with D unresolved. CDR1 is SNHLY, CDR2 FYNNEI, per germline. CDR3 length equals 14 residues. V lost 4 bases and J lost 2, with 11 bases in between. CDR3 region: CASSGNRPNYGYTF. In DNA, the CDR3 is TGTGCCAGCAGTGGCAATCGACCAAACTATGGCTACACCTTC. The full variable domain, rest sourced from reference TRBV2 and TRBJ1-2, is EPEVTQTPSHQVTQMGQEVILRCVPISNHLYFYWYRQILGQKVEFLVSFYNNEISEKSEIFDDQFSVERPDGSNFTLKIRSTKLEDSAMYFCASSGNRPNYGYTFGSGTRLTVV.

This chain connects TRBV6-2 or TRBV6-3 to TRBJ1-6; 8 bases are shared with TRBD1. The CDR3 sequence is 16 residues long. Germline V CDR1 and CDR2: MNHEY, SVGEGT. Trimming removed 2 bases from V and 10 bases from J; junction bases left unmatched: 10. The CDR3 region is CASSYPRQGLGSPLHF. The DNA of the CDR3 is TGTGCCAGCAGTTACCCGAGACAGGGGTTGGGCTCACCCCTCCACTTT.

The chain uses TRBV19 and TRBJ2-1, with 9 bases fitting TRBD2. The CDR3 sequence is 16 residues long. CDR1 is LNHDA and CDR2 is SQIVND in the germline V gene (reference sequence). J gave up 4 bases and V 9 bases, and 13 bases lay outside the gene matches. CDR3 nucleotide sequence: TGTGCCAGCCTTCCGGGTAGCGGGGGACCTTACAATGAGCAGTTCTTC. Translated: CASLPGSGGPYNEQFF.

CDR3 nucleotide sequence: TGTGCCAGCAGTATAACAGGGAGAAGGGGTGGCTACACCTTC. Translation gives CASSITGRRGGYTF. This chain links TRBV28 with TRBJ1-2; D may be TRBD1 (6 bases). This CDR3 has 14 residues. Deletions cut 5 bases from V and 7 bases from J, with 17 bases between. Looked up from germline, CDR1 is MDHEN and CDR2 is SYDVKM.

The V call is TRBV7-2, the J call TRBJ1-3; no definite D call. CDR1 SGHTA and CDR2 FQGNSA come from the germline V gene. Deletions cut 5 bases from V and 0 bases from J, with 11 bases between. The length of the CDR3 is 15 residues. CDR3 DNA: TGTGCCAGCAGCCCCGGACGAGTCTCTGGAAACACCATATATTTT. Translated, it gives CASSPGRVSGNTIYF.

The chain uses TRBV5-1 and TRBJ2-1; D possibly corresponds to TRBD1 (6 bases). Trimming removed 1 base at V and 2 bases at J, with 10 bases between. The CDR3 covers 15 residues. The germline CDR1 and CDR2 sequences are SGHRS and YFSETQ. CDR3 sequence reads: CASSLMGAAYNEQFF. Written as DNA, the CDR3 is TGCGCCAGCAGCTTGATGGGGGCCGCCTACAATGAGCAGTTCTTC.

The chain employs TRBV29-1 and TRBJ1-1; 9 bases map to TRBD1. V shed 6 bases and J 11 bases; nucleotides not matched to a gene: 10. Looked up from germline, CDR1 is SQVTM and CDR2 is ANQGSEA. This CDR3 comprises 12 residues. The CDR3 reads CSVDRDRAGAFF. Written as DNA, the CDR3 is TGCAGCGTCGACCGGGACAGGGCTGGGGCTTTCTTT.

This clone was recorded only once. The chain combines TRBV2 with TRBJ1-2; 10 bases fit TRBD1. The germline CDR1 and CDR2 sequences are SNHLY and FYNNEI. The CDR3 is made up of 12 amino acids. With V trimmed by 6 bases and J by 6 bases, 1 base remained unmatched. CDR3 DNA sequence: TGTGCCAGCAGGGGGACAGGGGATGGCTACACCTTC. As protein: CASRGTGDGYTF.

This chain uses TRBV5-6 with TRBJ2-7; D ambiguous. There are 16 residues in the CDR3. CDR1 and CDR2 (germline): SGHDT, YYEEEE. V lost 0 bases and J lost 2, with 15 bases in between. The CDR3 loop is CASSLAGLNIPYEQYV. CDR3 in DNA: TGTGCCAGCAGCTTGGCCGGTCTAAACATCCCCTACGAGCAGTACGTC.

The rearrangement uses TRBV7-2 and TRBJ1-3; 9 bases map to TRBD1. Germline trimming cut 4 bases from V and 0 bases from J; bases unmatched to any gene: 10. The CDR3 length is 18 residues. Germline assignment: CDR1 SGHTA and CDR2 FQGNSA. CDR3 DNA sequence: TGTGCCAGCAGCTCCCAACCGACAGGGGGTGGCTCTGGAAACACCATATATTTT. Translating it yields CASSSQPTGGGSGNTIYF.

J is TRBJ1-4 and V is TRBV4-1, with 9 positions matching TRBD1. CDR1 MGHRA and CDR2 YSYEKL come from the germline V gene. The junction had 16 bases not matched to a gene; V was cut back by 5 bases and J by 3 bases. The CDR3 is 19 amino acids. The CDR3 DNA reads TGCGCCAGCAGCACACCCGGGACAGGGAGCATCATAGCTAATGAAAAACTGTTTTTT. Protein product: CASSTPGTGSIIANEKLFF.

CDR3 protein: CAWDGRIGLNTEAFF. DNA of the CDR3: TGTGCCTGGGATGGGCGCATTGGTCTGAACACTGAAGCTTTCTTT. The gene calls are TRBV30 and TRBJ1-1, with D uncertain. The CDR3 runs to 15 residues. CDR1 and CDR2 (germline): GTSNPN, SVGIG (reference sequence). V was trimmed by 5 bases and J by 0 bases, leaving 16 bases between them.

The chain employs TRBV19 and TRBJ1-1; D not resolved. V lost 3 bases, J lost 7 bases, and 12 bases lay in between. From germline, CDR1 is LNHDA and CDR2 SQIVND (reference sequence). This CDR3 has 13 residues. The chain's CDR3 is CASSILLADEAFF. The CDR3 DNA reads as TGTGCCAGTAGTATTCTTTTGGCGGATGAAGCTTTCTTT.

The chain employs TRBV9 and TRBJ2-5; D is ambiguous. Trimming pared 0 bases from V and 1 base from J, leaving 4 bases between. Germline lookup yields CDR1 SGDLS and CDR2 YYNGEE. The CDR3 is 13 residues long. This CDR3 is CASSVDGQETQYF. As DNA, the CDR3 is TGTGCCAGCAGCGTAGACGGCCAAGAGACCCAGTACTTC.

The table lists this clone with a count of one. The V and J genes are TRBV5-6 and TRBJ1-3, with 8 bases identical to TRBD1. From germline, CDR1 is SGHDT and CDR2 YYEEEE. This CDR3 is 16 amino acids long. The V segment lost 2 bases and the J segment 1 base; nucleotides outside the gene matches: 5. CDR3 bases: TGTGCCAGCAGCTTCCTGACAGGGGAGTCTGGAAACACCATATATTTT. Protein sequence: CASSFLTGESGNTIYF.

The chain carries TRBV28 and TRBJ1-2; tentative D call: TRBD1 (5 bases). V shed 5 bases and J shed 4 bases, with 14 bases lying between them. The length of the CDR3 is 14 residues. Germline V gives CDR1 MDHEN, CDR2 SYDVKM. In DNA form, the CDR3 reads TGTGCCAGCAGTCCCCCGGGACGGATCTATGGCTACACCTTC. Translating it yields CASSPPGRIYGYTF.